A selection of T cell receptor beta chains follows, all from one sample in a study of regulatory T cells in long-lasting Graves disease. TCRdb recomputed calls from the multiplex PCR reads with MiXCR, one row per CDR3 protein. This table holds approximately 400,000 distinct CDR3 sequences, 10% to 15% found once. These data also formed part of another study, on T cells in Graves' hyperthyroidism and ophthalmopathy.

Sequences were derived from peripheral blood mononuclear cells (PBMCs), sampled at new diagnosis, from a patient treated with antithyroid drugs. These receptors came from a woman between 18 and 30 years old with Graves disease. The CDR3 runs from the conserved cysteine through the conserved F or W. The order of the fields is J gene, V gene, D gene, clone size, CDR3 DNA, CDR3 protein. A D gene is named only where the DNA matches it firmly. Expanded clones get a size class; other rows say once, few or many, or leave the size out.

>TRBJ2-1|TRBV7-8|TRBD2|many
TGTGCCAGCAGCCCGCGGACTAGTGAAGGCAATGAGCAGTTCTTC
CASSPRTSEGNEQFF
>TRBJ2-5|TRBV28|.|many
TGTGCCAGCAGTTTTCCCCCAGGGGCCCAGTACTTC
CASSFPPGAQYF
>TRBJ2-4|TRBV5-1|.|many
TGCGCCAGCAGGTTATCTGGGCAGACCGCGGCCAAAAACATTCAGTACTTC
CASRLSGQTAAKNIQYF
>TRBJ1-2|TRBV7-9|.|many
TGTGCCAGCAGCTGGGGGAGCTATGGCTACACCTTC
CASSWGSYGYTF
>TRBJ2-1|TRBV7-9|TRBD2|many
TGTGCCAGCAGCTTGGTGGGACTAGGCTCCTACAATGAGCAGTTCTTC
CASSLVGLGSYNEQFF
>TRBJ1-2|TRBV7-9|.|many
TGTGCCAGCAGCCCCGGATCCGATAACTATGGCTACACCTTC
CASSPGSDNYGYTF
>TRBJ2-7|TRBV20-1|TRBD2|many
TGCTCCGCGGGAGTGCGGTACGAGCAGTACTTC
CSAGVRYEQYF
>TRBJ2-3|TRBV12-3/TRBV12-4|TRBD2|many
TGTGCCAGCAGTTTATTTACCGGGAGGGCGGATACGCAGTATTTT
CASSLFTGRADTQYF
>TRBJ2-4|TRBV27|.|many
TGTGCCACCCTGTCGTTTCGGGAGGCCAAAAACATTCAGTACTTC
CATLSFREAKNIQYF
>TRBJ1-1|TRBV12-3/TRBV12-4|.|many
TGTGCCAGCAGTTGGGGCAGGAGGAACACTGAAGCTTTCTTT
CASSWGRRNTEAFF
>TRBJ2-3|TRBV30|.|few
TGTGCCTTGGGGAGGGAGGGGGCCGCGACAGATACGCAGTATTTT
CALGREGAATDTQYF
>TRBJ1-4|TRBV18|.|many
TGTGCCAGCTCACCACCAGAGCAACCTAATGAAAAACTGTTTTTT
CASSPPEQPNEKLFF
>TRBJ2-1|TRBV4-1|.|few
TGCGCCAGCAGCCAGGCCCCTAACCATGAGCAGTTCTTC
CASSQAPNHEQFF
>TRBJ2-4|TRBV28|.|many
TGTGCCAGCAGCCAAACAGGGCGGGGAACTCTAGCCAAAAACATTCAGTACTTC
CASSQTGRGTLAKNIQYF
>TRBJ1-5|TRBV12-3/TRBV12-4|TRBD1|many
TGTGCCAGCAGCGGACAGGACAATCAGCCCCAGCATTTT
CASSGQDNQPQHF
>TRBJ2-5|TRBV15|.|.
TGTGCCACCAGCAGAGGGGCAGGGCAAGAGACCCAGTACTTC
CATSRGAGQETQYF
>TRBJ2-1|TRBV27|TRBD2|many
TGTGCCAGCAGTTTAGGCGGGGGTAGGATCGATGAGCAGTTCTTC
CASSLGGGRIDEQFF
>TRBJ2-5|TRBV9|.|.
TGTGCCAGCAGCGTGGGAGGAGGCCACATCAGGGAGACCCAGTACTTC
CASSVGGGHIRETQYF
>TRBJ2-5|TRBV7-9|TRBD2|.
TGTGCCAGCAGCTTCGTCGTTGGGAGGGCCTCAGAGACCCAGTACTTC
CASSFVVGRASETQYF
>TRBJ2-1|TRBV3-1|TRBD2|many
TGTGCCAGCAGCCCCCCGGGGAGCGGGGGGGGGAATGAGCAGTTCTTC
CASSPPGSGGGNEQFF
>TRBJ1-5|TRBV7-2|.|.
TGTGCCAGCAGCTTAGTGGGATACAGGTATAGCAATCAGCCCCAGCATTTT
CASSLVGYRYSNQPQHF
>TRBJ1-1|TRBV7-8|.|many
TGTGCCAGCAGCCACACACGGGGGTTTTGGGGCGGCACTGAAGCTTTCTTT
CASSHTRGFWGGTEAFF
>TRBJ1-2|TRBV14|.|many
TGTGCCAGCAGCCAAGTCCCTACCTGGGGCTACACCTTC
CASSQVPTWGYTF
>TRBJ1-1|TRBV9|TRBD1|few
TGTGCCAGCAGCGCGGGGAGGGGGCATCGAACTGAAGCTTTCTTT
CASSAGRGHRTEAFF
>TRBJ1-5|TRBV12-3/TRBV12-4|.|many
TGTGCCAGCAGTTTAAACGTAGGAACTCAGCCCCAGCATTTT
CASSLNVGTQPQHF
>TRBJ2-7|TRBV13|.|.
TGTGCCAGCAGTCTCAATACTGGATACGAGCAGTACTTC
CASSLNTGYEQYF
>TRBJ1-5|TRBV4-1|.|.
TGCGCCAGCAGCTTAAGGGGGGCAGATCAGCCCCAGCATTTT
CASSLRGADQPQHF
>TRBJ2-1|TRBV11-3|.|many
TGTGCCAGCAGTATAGGGGCCAACAATGAGCAGTTCTTC
CASSIGANNEQFF
>TRBJ1-4|TRBV10-3|.|many
TGTGCCATCAGTGGTGCAACTAATGAAAAACTGTTTTTT
CAISGATNEKLFF
>TRBJ1-2|TRBV6-2/TRBV6-3|.|few
TGTGCCAGCAGACACCAGCGTTCTAACTATGGCTACACCTTC
CASRHQRSNYGYTF
>TRBJ1-3|TRBV4-1|.|few
TGCGCCAGCAGCGAGAACAGGGATCTTGGAAACACCATATATTTT
CASSENRDLGNTIYF
>TRBJ2-5|TRBV20-1|.|many
TGCAGTGCTTTGTCGGACGCTCCAGAGACCCAGTACTTC
CSALSDAPETQYF
>TRBJ1-4|TRBV7-8|TRBD1|many
TGTGCCAGCAGCGCGTCCGGGACAGGCTATGAAAAACTGTTTTTT
CASSASGTGYEKLFF
>TRBJ1-3|TRBV6-2/TRBV6-3|.|many
TGTGCCAGCATTGCCACCCCGAGGGGAAACACCATATATTTT
CASIATPRGNTIYF
>TRBJ2-5|TRBV5-1|.|many
TGCGCCAGCAGCTTCAGACAAGTGGAAGAGACCCAGTACTTC
CASSFRQVEETQYF
>TRBJ1-1|TRBV6-9|TRBD1|many
TGTGCCAGCAGCTATGGGGACAGAAGAAGAGCTTTCTTT
CASSYGDRRRAFF
>TRBJ2-7|TRBV6-2/TRBV6-3|TRBD1|.
TGTGCCAGCAGAACCGGGACAGGGACCTACGAGCAGTACTTC
CASRTGTGTYEQYF
>TRBJ1-1|TRBV3-1|.|.
TGTGCCAGCAGCCACACAACACGGAACACTGAAGCTTTCTTT
CASSHTTRNTEAFF
>TRBJ2-1|TRBV5-1|.|few
TGCGCCAGCAGCTGGGCCCCCAGGAATGAGCAGTTCTTC
CASSWAPRNEQFF
>TRBJ1-4|TRBV7-2|.|few
TGTGGGGCGGGTAGAACTAATGAAAAACTGTTTTTT
CGAGRTNEKLFF
>TRBJ2-7|TRBV5-6|TRBD1|many
TGTGCCAGCGACAGGGGTTACGAGCAGTACTTC
CASDRGYEQYF
>TRBJ2-5|TRBV6-1|.|.
TGTGCCAGCAGGAGGGCTAGAAGAGAGACCCAGTACTTC
CASRRARRETQYF
>TRBJ1-2|TRBV4-3|.|.
TGCGCCAGCAGCCAAGGCCGGGGGGCCTATGGCTACACCTTC
CASSQGRGAYGYTF
>TRBJ2-1|TRBV20-1|TRBD2|.
TGCAGTGCCACGGCACCTCTTGGACTAGCGACTTGGAGGTCCTACAATGAGCAGTCCTTC
CSATAPLGLATWRSYNEQSF
>TRBJ2-1|TRBV20-1|.|many
TGCAGTGCTAGCCTAAGGAGGGTTGAGCAGTTCTTC
CSASLRRVEQFF
>TRBJ1-6|TRBV4-2|TRBD1|.
TGTGCCAGCAGCCAAGACGTCGGTGCAGGGGGTATGAATTCACCCCTCCACTTT
CASSQDVGAGGMNSPLHF
>TRBJ1-4|TRBV2|TRBD1|many
TGTGCCAGCAGAAATTGGGGGACAGGGAATGAAACTAATGAAAAACTGTTTTTT
CASRNWGTGNETNEKLFF
>TRBJ1-2|TRBV5-8|.|few
TGTGCCAGCAGCTTGATTTCTGGTGGCAGGCCTTCCTATGGCTACACCTTC
CASSLISGGRPSYGYTF
>TRBJ2-2|TRBV27|.|.
TGTGCCAGCAGTTTTATCAGGGACGGGTACACCGGGGAGCTGTTTTTT
CASSFIRDGYTGELFF
>TRBJ2-1|TRBV7-2|.|many
TGTGCCAGCAGCCTCCCTCCCTCTTGGAATGAGCAGTTCTTC
CASSLPPSWNEQFF
>TRBJ2-7|TRBV6-1|.|many
TGTGCCAGCAGAGCCCCGGGCTCTTACGAGCAGTACTTC
CASRAPGSYEQYF
>TRBJ1-1|TRBV19|TRBD1|few
TGTGCCAGTATCCGAAGGGGGACAGTTGAAGCTTTCTTT
CASIRRGTVEAFF
>TRBJ2-2|TRBV5-6|.|many
TGTGCCAGCAGCTTGAGCCCGAACACCGGGGAGCTGTTTTTT
CASSLSPNTGELFF
>TRBJ2-1|TRBV25-1|.|.
TGTGCCAGCAGTGAATTTGGGCGGGCTGAGCAGTTCTTC
CASSEFGRAEQFF
>TRBJ2-5|TRBV10-3|TRBD2|many
TGTGCCATCAAGAGCGGGGGAATAGAGACCCAGTACTTC
CAIKSGGIETQYF
>TRBJ2-1|TRBV11-3|.|many
TGTGCCAGCAGCTTAGATCGGGCGGGGGCGGTAAACAATGAGCAGTTCTTC
CASSLDRAGAVNNEQFF
>TRBJ2-2|TRBV28|TRBD2|many
TGTGCCAGCAGTGAAACTAGCGGGAGGGCCTTAAACGGGGAGCTGTTTTTT
CASSETSGRALNGELFF
>TRBJ2-1|TRBV7-9|TRBD2|many
TGTGCCAGCAGGACTAGCGGGGCCCATTACAATGAGCAGTTCTTC
CASRTSGAHYNEQFF
>TRBJ1-1|TRBV6-1|.|many
TGTGCCAGCAGATACAGGGACTACACTGAAGCTTTCTTT
CASRYRDYTEAFF